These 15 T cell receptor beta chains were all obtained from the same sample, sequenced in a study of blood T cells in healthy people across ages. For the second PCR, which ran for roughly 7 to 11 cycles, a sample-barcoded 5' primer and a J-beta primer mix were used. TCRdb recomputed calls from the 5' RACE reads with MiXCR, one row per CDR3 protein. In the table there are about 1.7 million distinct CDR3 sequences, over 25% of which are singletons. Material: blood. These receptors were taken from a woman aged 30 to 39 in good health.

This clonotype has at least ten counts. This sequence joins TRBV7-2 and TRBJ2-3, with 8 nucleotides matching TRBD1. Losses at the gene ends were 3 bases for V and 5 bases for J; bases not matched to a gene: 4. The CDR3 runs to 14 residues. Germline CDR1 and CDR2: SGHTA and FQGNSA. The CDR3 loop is CASSLTGAIDTQYF. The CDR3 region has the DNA TGTGCCAGCAGCTTGACAGGGGCGATAGATACGCAGTATTTT.

This CDR3 is CASSRLGFGEQYF. Written as DNA, the CDR3 is TGTGCCAGCAGCCGATTAGGGTTCGGCGAGCAGTACTTC. The chain carries TRBV14 and TRBJ2-7; no definite D call. The CDR3 runs to 13 residues. The V gene lost 4 bases and the J gene lost 6 bases, with 13 bases spanning the gap. From germline, CDR1 is SGHDN and CDR2 FVKESK. Full variable domain (outside the CDR3, taken from reference TRBV14 and TRBJ2-7): EAGVTQFPSHSVIEKGQTVTLRCDPISGHDNLYWYRRVMGKEIKFLLHFVKESKQDESGMPNNRFLAERTGGTYSTLKVQPAELEDSGVYFCASSRLGFGEQYFGPGTRLTVT.

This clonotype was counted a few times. DNA of the CDR3: TGCAGTGCCGAACCAACGCTAGGGAATGAGCAGTTCTTC. Translation: CSAEPTLGNEQFF. The chain recombines TRBV20-1 with TRBJ2-1; D is uncertain. From germline, CDR1 is DFQATT and CDR2 SNEGSKA (reference sequence). Trimming removed 6 bases at V and 7 bases at J, with 16 bases between. The CDR3 loop spans 13 amino acids.

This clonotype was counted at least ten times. This CDR3 is CASRHGTSGQETQYF. The CDR3 DNA reads as TGTGCCAGCCGCCACGGGACTAGCGGACAAGAGACCCAGTACTTC. The V gene is TRBV7-9, the J gene TRBJ2-5; 11 bases line up with TRBD2. The CDR3 is 15 residues long. Germline assignment: CDR1 SEHNR and CDR2 FQNEAQ (reference sequence). J was trimmed by 2 bases and V by 8 bases; bases with no gene match: 7.

The CDR3 loop reads CASSAGPSGLEPLHF. DNA of the CDR3: TGTGCCAGCAGCGCCGGGCCCAGCGGTTTGGAACCCCTCCACTTT. The rearrangement joins TRBV5-6 to TRBJ1-6, with D hard to call. Germline CDR1 and CDR2: SGHDT and YYEEEE. This CDR3 region has 15 residues. V was pared by 4 bases and J by 12 bases, with 20 bases between.

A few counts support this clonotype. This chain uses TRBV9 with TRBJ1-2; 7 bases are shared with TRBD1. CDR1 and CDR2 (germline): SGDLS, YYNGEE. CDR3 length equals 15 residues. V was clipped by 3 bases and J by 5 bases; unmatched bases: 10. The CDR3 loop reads CASSDSGQNLYGYTF. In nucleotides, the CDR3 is TGTGCCAGCAGCGACTCGGGACAGAACCTATATGGCTACACCTTC.

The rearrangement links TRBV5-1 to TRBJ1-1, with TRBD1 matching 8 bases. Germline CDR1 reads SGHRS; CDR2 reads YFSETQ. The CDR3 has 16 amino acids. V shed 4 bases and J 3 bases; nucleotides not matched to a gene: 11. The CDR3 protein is CASSHDRGRGDTEAFF. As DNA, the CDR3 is TGCGCCAGCAGCCACGACAGGGGAAGAGGCGACACTGAAGCTTTCTTT.

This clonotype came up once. The CDR3 bases are TGTGCCAGCAGCGACCGGCCTAGCACCGGGGAGCTGTTTTTT. Its translation is CASSDRPSTGELFF. The rearrangement links TRBV6-1 to TRBJ2-2, with D uncertain. With 6 bases removed from V and 4 bases from J, the gap between germline ends came to 12 bases. The CDR3 is 14 residues long. The germline V gene encodes CDR1 MNHNS and CDR2 SASEGT.

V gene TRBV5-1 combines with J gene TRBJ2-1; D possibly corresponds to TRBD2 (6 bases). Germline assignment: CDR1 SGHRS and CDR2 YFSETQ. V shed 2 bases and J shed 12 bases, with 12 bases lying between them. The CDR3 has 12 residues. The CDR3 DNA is TGCGCCAGCAGCTTCGGGGGACGGGGGCAGTTCTTC. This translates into CASSFGGRGQFF.

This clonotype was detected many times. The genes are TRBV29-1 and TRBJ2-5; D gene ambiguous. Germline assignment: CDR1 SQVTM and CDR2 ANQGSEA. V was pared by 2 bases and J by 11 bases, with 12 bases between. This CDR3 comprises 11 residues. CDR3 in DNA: TGCAGCGTTGAATACTCGGAAGAGCAGTACTTC. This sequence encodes CSVEYSEEQYF.

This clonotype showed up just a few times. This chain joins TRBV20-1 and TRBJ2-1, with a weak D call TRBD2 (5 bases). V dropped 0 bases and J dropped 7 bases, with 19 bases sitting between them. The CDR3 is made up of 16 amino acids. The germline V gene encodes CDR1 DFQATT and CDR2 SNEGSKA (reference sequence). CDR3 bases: TGCAGTGCTAGAGACGGACCTCACCCGCGGGTAAATGAGCAGTTCTTC. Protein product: CSARDGPHPRVNEQFF.

In DNA form, the CDR3 reads TGTGCCAGCAGGAACACAGAACGTCAGCCCCAGCATTTT. It is translated as CASRNTERQPQHF. The chain carries TRBV28 and TRBJ1-5; D not resolved. This CDR3 has 13 amino acids. The V and J ends lost 6 bases and 6 bases respectively, with 12 bases between them. Germline V gene sequence: CDR1 MDHEN, CDR2 SYDVKM.

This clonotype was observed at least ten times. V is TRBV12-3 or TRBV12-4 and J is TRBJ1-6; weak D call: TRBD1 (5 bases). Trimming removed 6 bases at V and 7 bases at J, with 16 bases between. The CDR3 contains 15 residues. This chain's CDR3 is CASRSSGHTNSPLHF. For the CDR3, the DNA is TGTGCCAGCAGGTCTTCGGGGCACACGAATTCACCCCTCCACTTT.

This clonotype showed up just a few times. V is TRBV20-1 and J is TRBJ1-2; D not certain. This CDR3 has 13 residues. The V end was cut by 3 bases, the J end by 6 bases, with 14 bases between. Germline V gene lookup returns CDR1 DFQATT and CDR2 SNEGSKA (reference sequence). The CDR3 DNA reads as TGCAGTGCTAGTTCTAAAGTGAACAATGGCTACACCTTC. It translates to CSASSKVNNGYTF.

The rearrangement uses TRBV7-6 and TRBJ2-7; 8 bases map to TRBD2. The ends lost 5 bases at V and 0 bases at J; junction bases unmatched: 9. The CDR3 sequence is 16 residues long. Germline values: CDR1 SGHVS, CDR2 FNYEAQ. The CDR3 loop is CASSPGLVDRSYEQYF. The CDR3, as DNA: TGTGCCAGCAGCCCGGGACTAGTGGATCGCTCCTACGAGCAGTACTTC.